What follows is one TCR beta chain and its context. Its antigen remains unidentified. Qualities for individual bases were not recorded, and no much larger clone is one base off. This record belongs to a study of blood T cell repertoires in COVID-19 (TCRdb year 2020). Study-wide context: Samples from collaborators originated in the United States, Italy and Spain and spanned both the acute and convalescent phases of COVID-19. The prospective study material was composed of cDNA or gDNA derived from T cells, B-cell-depleted T cells, or PBMCs. Subjects who had been exposed to COVID-19, were actively infected with it, or had recovered from it provided the deeply sampled blood TCRbeta repertoires that made up the dataset. The repertoires were made available in a free public database intended to serve as a resource for research on the immune response to SARS-CoV-2. Samples came from the ongoing ImmuneRACE study (first 160 participants) plus 1,254 subjects from 6 global collaborators. The sample metadata nearly always contained a de-identified subject ID, COVID-19 status, age in years and sex. HLA class I and class II types, where available, came from metadata supplied by the sample provider rather than from assay-based typing.

One collaborating source in Seattle enrolled patients during active infection and followed them longitudinally through the course of disease. Each collaborating institution followed its own protocols to collect whole blood in K2EDTA tubes. For TCRbeta analysis, collaborators shipped samples in one of three forms: frozen whole blood, isolated PBMCs, or DNA extracted from either of those sample types. TCRbeta CDR3 regions were amplified from genomic DNA using the immunoSEQ Assay, a bias-controlled multiplex PCR. As for the authors' bioinformatics: Within the assay, amplification of reference gene primers was used to estimate how many nucleated cells each sample contained. To quantify the absolute abundance of each unique TCRbeta CDR3 rearrangement, sequence reads were collapsed and filtered. Productive Simpson clonality was computed per sample as the square root of Simpson's diversity index over productive rearrangements. Imported from immuneACCESS, the table was reduced by TCRdb to in-frame sequences with V and J called. These copies leave out some clones; in studies compared against another copy, an unresolved V gene accounts for under half, and the cause of the remainder is not known. From that table come the V and J calls and clone size; the DNA was used to work out D and trimming. Recorded for this sample are under 250,000 clones; around 84% of them occurred a single time. Roughly 11% of the sample is held by the ten biggest clonotypes.

From the germline V gene, CDR1 is SGHTS and CDR2 is YDEGEE. V loses 4 bases of germline sequence and J loses 3 bases, and the interval between the two ends is 17 bases. The CDR3, cysteine through phenylalanine, is 16 amino acids long. Solely the CDR3 DNA is kept, with 48 bases framed from the first base. Points the paper makes about the study in general: The amount of clinical and demographic metadata varied by source and participant and was provided uncurated.

The specimen was peripheral blood. The chain was built from TRBV5-8 and TRBJ2-1; TRBD2 is a possible D gene, resting on 6 matching bases. The receptor was derived from a man between 50 and 59 years old with COVID-19, enrolled during active disease. In nucleotide form, the sequence is TGTGCCAGCAGCCCCGGGGGAGCAGGGAACTACAATGAGCAGTTCTTC. This is translated as CASSPGGAGNYNEQFF. The entire variable domain, with the stretches around the CDR3 drawn from the reference TRBV5-8 and TRBJ2-1 proteins, is EAGVTQSPTHLIKTRGQQATLRCSPISGHTSVYWYQQALGLGLQFLLWYDEGEERNRGNFPPRFSGRQFPNYSSELNVNALELEDSALYLCASSPGGAGNYNEQFFGPGTRLTVL.